What follows describes a single T cell receptor beta chain. Using immunoSEQ multiplex PCR, the repertoire was profiled, and TCRdb retains in-frame clones only, with some absent. Here the sample spans about 33,000 clones, 78% being singletons. This specimen belongs to a study of blood T cell repertoires in COVID-19. This TCR came from a man aged 70-80 years with acute or convalescent COVID-19. Sequencing was done on a sample of peripheral blood.

For the CDR3, the DNA is TGTGCCACCAGTGATCGGGACATAAACGATGGCTACACCTTC. It is translated as CATSDRDINDGYTF. The chain is built from TRBV24-1 and TRBJ1-2; TRBD1 is a possible D gene (6 bases). Trimming removed 3 bases from V and 6 bases from J, with 13 bases in between. CDR1 and CDR2 (germline): KGHDR, SFDVKD. The CDR3 extends over 14 amino acids.